This T cell receptor beta chain was retrieved from a study of PD-1 blockade in classical Hodgkin lymphoma. This clone has only one observation. Each patient relapsed following autologous stem cell transplantation, and prior brentuximab vedotin exposure differed. Some clones are missing from TCRdb's copy, which holds only in-frame ones; the method was immunoSEQ multiplex PCR. The data show tens of thousands of clones, roughly 87% seen once. Germline CDR1 reads MGHRA; CDR2 reads YSYEKL. With 3 bases removed from V and 1 base from J, the gap between germline ends came to 14 bases. There are 16 residues in the CDR3.

The specimen comprised peripheral blood mononuclear cells (PBMCs), sampled before the second cycle of nivolumab. The receptor's source is a human donor with classical Hodgkin lymphoma. The rearrangement uses TRBV4-1 and TRBJ2-3; D not certain. The CDR3 nucleotides are TGCGCCAGCAGCCAGGCGACTCCTTTCCGCACAGATACGCAGTATTTT. Translation gives CASSQATPFRTDTQYF.